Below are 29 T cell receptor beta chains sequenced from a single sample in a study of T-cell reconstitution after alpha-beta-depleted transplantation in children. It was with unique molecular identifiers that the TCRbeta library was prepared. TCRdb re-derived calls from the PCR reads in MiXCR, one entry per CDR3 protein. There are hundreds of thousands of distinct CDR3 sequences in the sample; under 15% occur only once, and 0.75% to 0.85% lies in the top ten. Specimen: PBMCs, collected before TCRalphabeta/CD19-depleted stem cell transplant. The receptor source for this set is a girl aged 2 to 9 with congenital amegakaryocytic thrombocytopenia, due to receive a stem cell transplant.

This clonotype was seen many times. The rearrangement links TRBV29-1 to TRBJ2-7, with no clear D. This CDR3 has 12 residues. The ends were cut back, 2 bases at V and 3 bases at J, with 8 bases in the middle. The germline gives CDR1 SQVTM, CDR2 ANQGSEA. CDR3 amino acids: CSVESVGYEQYF. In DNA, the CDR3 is TGCAGCGTTGAATCGGTAGGCTACGAGCAGTACTTC.

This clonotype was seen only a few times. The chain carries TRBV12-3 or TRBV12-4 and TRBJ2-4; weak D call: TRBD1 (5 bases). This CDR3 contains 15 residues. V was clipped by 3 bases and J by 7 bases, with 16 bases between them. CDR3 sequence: CASSFRAVSHNIQYF. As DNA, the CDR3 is TGTGCCAGCAGTTTCAGGGCGGTTTCTCACAACATTCAGTACTTC.

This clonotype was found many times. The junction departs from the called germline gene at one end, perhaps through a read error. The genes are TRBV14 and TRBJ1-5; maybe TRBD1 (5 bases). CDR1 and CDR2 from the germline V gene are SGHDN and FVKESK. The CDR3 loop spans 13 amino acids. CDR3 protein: CASSQTRGQPQHF. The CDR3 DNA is TGCGCCAGCAGCCAAACCCGGGGGCAGCCCCAGCATTTT.

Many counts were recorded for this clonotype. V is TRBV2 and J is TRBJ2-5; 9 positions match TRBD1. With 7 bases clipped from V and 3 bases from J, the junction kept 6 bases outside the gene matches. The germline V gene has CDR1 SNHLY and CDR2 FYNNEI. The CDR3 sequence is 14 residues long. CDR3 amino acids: CASKRDRVEETQYF. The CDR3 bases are TGTGCCAGCAAGCGGGACAGGGTTGAAGAGACCCAGTACTTC. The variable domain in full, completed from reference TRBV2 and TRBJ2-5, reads EPEVTQTPSHQVTQMGQEVILRCVPISNHLYFYWYRQILGQKVEFLVSFYNNEISEKSEIFDDQFSVERPDGSNFTLKIRSTKLEDSAMYFCASKRDRVEETQYFGPGTRLLVL.

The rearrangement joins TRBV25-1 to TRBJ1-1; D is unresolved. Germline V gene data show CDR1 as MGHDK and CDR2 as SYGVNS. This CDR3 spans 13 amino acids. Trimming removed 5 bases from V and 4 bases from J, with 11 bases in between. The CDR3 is CASSYIGSTEAFF. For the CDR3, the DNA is TGTGCCAGCAGTTATATAGGGTCCACTGAAGCTTTCTTT.

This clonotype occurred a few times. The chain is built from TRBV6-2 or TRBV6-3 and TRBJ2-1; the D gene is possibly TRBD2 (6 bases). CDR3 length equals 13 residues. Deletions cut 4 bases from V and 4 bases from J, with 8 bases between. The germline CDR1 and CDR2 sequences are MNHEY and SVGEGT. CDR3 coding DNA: TGTGCCAGCAGTTGGGACTTGTACAATGAGCAGTTCTTC. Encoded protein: CASSWDLYNEQFF.

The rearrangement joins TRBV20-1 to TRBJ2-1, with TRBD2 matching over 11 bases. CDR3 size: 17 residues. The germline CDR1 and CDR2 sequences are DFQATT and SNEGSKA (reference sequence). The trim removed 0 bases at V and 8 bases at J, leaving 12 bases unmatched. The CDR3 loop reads CSAREPTSGRTIYEQFF. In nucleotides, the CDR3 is TGCAGTGCTAGAGAGCCCACTAGCGGGAGAACCATCTATGAGCAGTTCTTC.

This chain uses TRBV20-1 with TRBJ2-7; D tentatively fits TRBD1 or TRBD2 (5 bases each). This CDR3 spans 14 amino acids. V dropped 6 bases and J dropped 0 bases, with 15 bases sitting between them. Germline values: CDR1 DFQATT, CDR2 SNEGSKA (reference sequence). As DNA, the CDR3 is TGCAGTGCGAGGGGCCTCGCGAACTCCTACGAGCAGTACTTC. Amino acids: CSARGLANSYEQYF.

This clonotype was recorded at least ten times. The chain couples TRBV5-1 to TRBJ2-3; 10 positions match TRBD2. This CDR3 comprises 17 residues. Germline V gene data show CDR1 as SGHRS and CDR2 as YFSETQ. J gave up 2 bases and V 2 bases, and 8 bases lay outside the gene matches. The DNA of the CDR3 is TGCGCCAGCAGCTTCATTCTAGCGGGAGCTGACACAGATACGCAGTATTTT. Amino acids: CASSFILAGADTDTQYF.

DNA for the CDR3: TGTGCCAGCAGCTCGACAAAAGGGATACAGGGTGGAGGCACCGGGGAGCTGTTTTTT. Translation: CASSSTKGIQGGGTGELFF. This sequence joins TRBV11-1 and TRBJ2-2, with a weak D call TRBD1 (6 bases). The CDR3 totals 19 residues. Trimming removed 4 bases at V and 4 bases at J, with 25 bases between. Germline V gene lookup returns CDR1 SGHAT and CDR2 FQDESV (reference sequence).

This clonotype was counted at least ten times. The CDR3 sequence is CSVVTSRPDTQYF. In nucleotides, the CDR3 is TGCAGCGTTGTTACTAGCCGCCCAGATACGCAGTATTTT. This rearrangement joins TRBV29-1 to TRBJ2-3; D might be TRBD2 (6 bases). V was trimmed by 4 bases and J by 4 bases, leaving 12 bases between them. The CDR3 is made up of 13 amino acids. In germline, CDR1 is SQVTM, CDR2 ANQGSEA.

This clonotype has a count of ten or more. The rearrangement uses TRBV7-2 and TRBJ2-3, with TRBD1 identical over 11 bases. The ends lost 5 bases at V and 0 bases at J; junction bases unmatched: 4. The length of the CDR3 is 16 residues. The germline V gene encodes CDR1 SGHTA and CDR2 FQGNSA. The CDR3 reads CASSMGTGGSTDTQYF. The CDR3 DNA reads TGTGCCAGCAGCATGGGGACAGGGGGGAGCACAGATACGCAGTATTTT.

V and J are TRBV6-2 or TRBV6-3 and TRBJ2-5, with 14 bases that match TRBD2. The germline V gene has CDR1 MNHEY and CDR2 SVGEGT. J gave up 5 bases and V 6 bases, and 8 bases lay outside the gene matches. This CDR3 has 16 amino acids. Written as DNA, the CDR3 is TGTGCCAGCAGCTACGGACTAGCGGGAGGATCGGAGACCCAGTACTTC. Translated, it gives CASSYGLAGGSETQYF.

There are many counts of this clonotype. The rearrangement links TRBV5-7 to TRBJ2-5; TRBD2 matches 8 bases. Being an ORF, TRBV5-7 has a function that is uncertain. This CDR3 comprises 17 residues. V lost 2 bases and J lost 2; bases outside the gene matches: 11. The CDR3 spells CASSFVERGRRQETQYF. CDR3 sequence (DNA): TGTGCCAGCAGCTTCGTCGAGCGGGGGAGGAGGCAAGAGACCCAGTACTTC.

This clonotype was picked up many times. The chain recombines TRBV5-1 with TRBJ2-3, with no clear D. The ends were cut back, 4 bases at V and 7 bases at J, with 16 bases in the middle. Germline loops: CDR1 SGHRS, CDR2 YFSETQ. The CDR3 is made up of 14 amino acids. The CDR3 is CASSPGPPTHTQYF. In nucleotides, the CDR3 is TGCGCCAGCAGCCCTGGACCCCCCACCCATACGCAGTATTTT.

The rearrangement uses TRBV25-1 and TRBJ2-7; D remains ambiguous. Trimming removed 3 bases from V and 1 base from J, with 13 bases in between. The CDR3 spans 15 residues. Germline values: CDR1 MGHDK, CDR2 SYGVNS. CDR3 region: CASSDFGLRSYEQYF. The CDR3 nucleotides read TGTGCCAGCAGTGACTTCGGGCTACGTTCCTACGAGCAGTACTTC.

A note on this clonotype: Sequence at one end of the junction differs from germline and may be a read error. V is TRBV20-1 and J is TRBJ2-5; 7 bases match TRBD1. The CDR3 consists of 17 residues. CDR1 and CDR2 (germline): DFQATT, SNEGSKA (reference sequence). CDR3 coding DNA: TGCTGTGCTAGGCGCCTCCCACAGGGGAATGACCTCGAGACCCAGTACTTC. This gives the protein CCARRLPQGNDLETQYF.

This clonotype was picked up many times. The DNA for the CDR3 is TGTGCCAGCAGTTACTCGGTTCAGGGGGATCAGCCCCAGCATTTT. It yields the protein CASSYSVQGDQPQHF. This chain joins TRBV6-5 and TRBJ1-5; 7 nucleotides agree with TRBD1. The CDR3 sequence is 15 residues long. CDR1 is MNHEY, CDR2 SVGAGI, per germline. V shed 0 bases, J shed 5 bases, and the junction held 4 bases outside the gene matches.

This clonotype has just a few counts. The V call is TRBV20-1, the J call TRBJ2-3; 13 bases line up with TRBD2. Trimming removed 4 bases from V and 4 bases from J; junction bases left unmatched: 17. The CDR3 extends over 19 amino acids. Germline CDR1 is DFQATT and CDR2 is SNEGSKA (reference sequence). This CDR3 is CSATTKRLAGGRGPDTQYF. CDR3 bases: TGCAGTGCTACAACCAAAAGACTAGCGGGAGGTCGTGGGCCAGATACGCAGTATTTT.

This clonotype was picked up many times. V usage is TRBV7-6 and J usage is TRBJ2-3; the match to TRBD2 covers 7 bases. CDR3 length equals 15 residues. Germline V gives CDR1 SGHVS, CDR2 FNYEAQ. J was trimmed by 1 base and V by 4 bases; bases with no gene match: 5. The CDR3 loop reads CASSSIAGRTDTQYF. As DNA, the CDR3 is TGTGCCAGCAGCTCGATAGCGGGCCGCACAGATACGCAGTATTTT.

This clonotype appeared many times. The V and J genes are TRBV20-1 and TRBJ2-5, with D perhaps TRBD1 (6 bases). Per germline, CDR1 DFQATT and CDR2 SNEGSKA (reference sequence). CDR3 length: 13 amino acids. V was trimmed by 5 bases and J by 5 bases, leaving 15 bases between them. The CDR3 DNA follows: TGCAGTGCTGAGAGGGTCCAGGGGGAGACCCAGTACTTC. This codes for CSAERVQGETQYF.

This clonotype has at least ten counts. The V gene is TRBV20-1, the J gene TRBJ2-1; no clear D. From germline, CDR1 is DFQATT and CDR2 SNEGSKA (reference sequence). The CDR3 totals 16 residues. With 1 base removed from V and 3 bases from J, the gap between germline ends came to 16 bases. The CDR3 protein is CSARVGSGVVYNEQFF. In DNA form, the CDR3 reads TGCAGTGCTAGAGTTGGATCCGGTGTCGTCTACAATGAGCAGTTCTTC.

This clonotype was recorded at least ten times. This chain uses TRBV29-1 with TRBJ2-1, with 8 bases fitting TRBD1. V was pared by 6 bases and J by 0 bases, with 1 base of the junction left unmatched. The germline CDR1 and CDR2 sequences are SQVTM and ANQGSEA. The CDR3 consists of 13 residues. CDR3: CSVGQASYNEQFF. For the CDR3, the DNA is TGCAGCGTGGGACAGGCCTCCTACAATGAGCAGTTCTTC.

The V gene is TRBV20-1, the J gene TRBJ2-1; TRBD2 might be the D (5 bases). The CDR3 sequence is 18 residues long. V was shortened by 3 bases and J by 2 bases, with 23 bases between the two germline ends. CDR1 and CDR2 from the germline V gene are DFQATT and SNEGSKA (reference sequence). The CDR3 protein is CSASLTPSLSGTYNEQFF. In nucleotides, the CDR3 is TGCAGTGCTAGTTTAACCCCTTCCCTAAGCGGAACCTACAATGAGCAGTTCTTC.

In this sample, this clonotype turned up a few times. This CDR3 reads CASSLRVGSSYNEQFF. CDR3 nucleotide sequence: TGTGCCAGCAGCTTAAGGGTTGGGAGCTCCTACAATGAGCAGTTCTTC. The J gene is TRBJ2-1, the V gene TRBV7-8; D perhaps matches TRBD2 (5 bases). This CDR3 has 16 residues. Between the trimmed V and J ends, which lost 2 bases and 0 bases, there was a span of 11 bases. Germline CDR1 is SGHVS and CDR2 is FQNEAQ.

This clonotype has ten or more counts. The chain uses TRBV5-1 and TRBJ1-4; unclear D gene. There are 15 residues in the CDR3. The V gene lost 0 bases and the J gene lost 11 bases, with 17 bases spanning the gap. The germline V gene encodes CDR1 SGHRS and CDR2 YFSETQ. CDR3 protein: CASSLAEVGLGKLFF. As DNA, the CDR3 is TGCGCCAGCAGCTTGGCCGAGGTGGGCCTAGGGAAACTGTTTTTT.

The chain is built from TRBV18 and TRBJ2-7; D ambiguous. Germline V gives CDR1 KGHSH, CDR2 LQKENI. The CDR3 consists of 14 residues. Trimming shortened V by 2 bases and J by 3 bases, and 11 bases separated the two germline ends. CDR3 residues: CASSPYHQDYEQYF. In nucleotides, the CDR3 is TGTGCCAGCTCACCATATCATCAGGACTACGAGCAGTACTTC.

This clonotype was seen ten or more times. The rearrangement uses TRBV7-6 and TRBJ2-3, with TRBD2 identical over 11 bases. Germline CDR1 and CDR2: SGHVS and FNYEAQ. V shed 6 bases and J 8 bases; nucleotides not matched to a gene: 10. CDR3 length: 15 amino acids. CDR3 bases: TGTGCCAGCAGTTTCATTAGCGGGAGGGGGGGTACGCAGTATTTT. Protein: CASSFISGRGGTQYF.

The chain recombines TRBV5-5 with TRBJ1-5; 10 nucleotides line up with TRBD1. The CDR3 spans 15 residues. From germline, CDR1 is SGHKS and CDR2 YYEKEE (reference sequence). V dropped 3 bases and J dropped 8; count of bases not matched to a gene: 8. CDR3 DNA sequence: TGTGCCAGCAGCTCATCTGGGACAGGGGCGAAGCCCCAGCATTTT. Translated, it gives CASSSSGTGAKPQHF.